Following are 30 T cell receptor beta chains from one sample sequenced in a study of T cell responses to AZD1222 COVID-19 vaccine. Some clones are missing from TCRdb's copy, which holds only in-frame ones; the method was immunoSEQ multiplex PCR. The table records about 130,000 clones, more than 80% of them present only once. Specimen: peripheral blood, collected on day 0 of AZD1222 vaccination. All receptors come from an adult in good health.

V and J are TRBV4-2 and TRBJ2-3, with 7 positions matching TRBD2. The V segment lost 4 bases and the J segment 2 bases; nucleotides outside the gene matches: 6. The CDR3 totals 15 residues. Germline values: CDR1 LGHNA, CDR2 YNFKEQ. The CDR3 DNA follows: TGTGCCAGCAGCCCAGGAACTAGCGACACAGATACGCAGTATTTT. Its protein product is CASSPGTSDTDTQYF.

This rearrangement joins TRBV6-2 or TRBV6-3 to TRBJ1-1; D is unclear. The CDR3 covers 12 residues. Germline loops: CDR1 MNHEY, CDR2 SVGEGT. V was cut by 2 bases and J by 8 bases, with 9 bases left in between. The chain's CDR3 is CASSYRTGEAFF. For the CDR3, the DNA is TGTGCCAGCAGTTACCGGACGGGAGAAGCTTTCTTT.

The rearrangement joins TRBV2 to TRBJ1-2; a weak D match, TRBD1 (5 bases). The CDR3 is 15 amino acids. Between the trimmed V and J ends, which lost 3 bases and 5 bases, there was a span of 16 bases. CDR1 is SNHLY and CDR2 is FYNNEI in the germline V gene. In DNA form, the CDR3 reads TGTGCCAGCAGTGATCCCGCCAAGGGGCCATATGGCTACACCTTC. It encodes CASSDPAKGPYGYTF.

This clone was found a few times. The V call is TRBV6-6, the J call TRBJ1-2; 9 bases are a match to TRBD1. The V gene's germline CDR1 is MNHNY and CDR2 SVGAGI (reference sequence). V lost 7 bases to trimming and J lost 4 bases; unmatched junction nucleotides: 10. The CDR3 runs to 15 residues. The CDR3 protein is CASNLSGTGLYGYTF. For the CDR3, the DNA is TGTGCCAGCAATTTAAGTGGGACAGGGCTCTATGGCTACACCTTC.

The rearrangement joins TRBV9 to TRBJ2-6, with 7 bases fitting TRBD1. The germline V gene encodes CDR1 SGDLS and CDR2 YYNGEE. The ends lost 3 bases at V and 2 bases at J; junction bases unmatched: 5. This CDR3 is 16 amino acids long. The CDR3 DNA follows: TGTGCCAGCAGCGCGAAAGGGACAGCTGGGGCCAACGTCCTGACTTTC. It translates to CASSAKGTAGANVLTF.

The V gene is TRBV11-2, the J gene TRBJ2-7, with D uncertain. This CDR3 region has 13 residues. Trimming cost V 1 base and J 5 bases, with 9 bases left between them. Germline CDR1 is SGHAT and CDR2 is FQNNGV. CDR3 bases: TGTGCCAGCAGCTTAGGCTATCCCGACGAGCAGTACTTC. Its translation: CASSLGYPDEQYF.

J is TRBJ1-4 and V is TRBV5-1; TRBD1 matches 8 bases. CDR1 and CDR2 from the germline V gene are SGHRS and YFSETQ. CDR3 length equals 15 residues. V was clipped by 1 base and J by 7 bases; unmatched bases: 6. As DNA, the CDR3 is TGCGCCAGCAGCTTGTTGGCCGGGACAGGTGAAAAACTGTTTTTT. This encodes CASSLLAGTGEKLFF.

The chain is built from TRBV5-1 and TRBJ2-3, with 10 bases identical to TRBD2. This CDR3 region has 16 residues. J lost 8 bases, V lost 0 bases, and 9 bases had no gene match. The germline V gene has CDR1 SGHRS and CDR2 YFSETQ. The CDR3: CASSLGSGRAGGTQYF. The DNA of the CDR3 is TGCGCCAGCAGCTTGGGAAGCGGGAGGGCCGGGGGTACGCAGTATTTT.

The chain has TRBV6-6 and TRBJ1-5; weak D call: TRBD1 (5 bases). CDR1 is MNHNY, CDR2 SVGAGI, per germline (reference sequence). Between the trimmed V and J ends, which lost 2 bases and 5 bases, there was a span of 7 bases. This CDR3 is built from 13 residues. The CDR3 is CASSYPQDQPQHF. The CDR3 DNA reads as TGTGCCAGCAGTTACCCACAGGATCAGCCCCAGCATTTT.

CDR3 coding DNA: TGCGCCAGCAGCCGGGCCGGGACCCCCAACGGAGGCTACACCTTC. This encodes CASSRAGTPNGGYTF. The chain has TRBV5-1 and TRBJ1-2; possibly TRBD1 for D (5 bases). This CDR3 spans 15 amino acids. Trimming pared 4 bases from V and 8 bases from J, leaving 21 bases between. Germline V lookup: CDR1 SGHRS, CDR2 YFSETQ.

The chain employs TRBV11-2 and TRBJ1-1; no clear D gene. V was cut by 0 bases and J by 1 base, with 3 bases left in between. Germline values: CDR1 SGHAT, CDR2 FQNNGV. The CDR3 contains 13 residues. The CDR3 nucleotides read TGTGCCAGCAGCTTAGAACAGAACACTGAAGCTTTCTTT. Its protein product is CASSLEQNTEAFF.

The gene calls are TRBV13 and TRBJ2-2; 12 bases are shared with TRBD2. V shed 0 bases and J 4 bases; nucleotides not matched to a gene: 12. The CDR3 runs to 20 residues. CDR1 and CDR2 from the germline V gene are PRHDT and FYEKMQ (reference sequence). As DNA, the CDR3 is TGTGCCAGCAGCTTAGGCCCGCGACTAGCGGGAGCCCCTCCCACCGGGGAGCTGTTTTTT. It is translated as CASSLGPRLAGAPPTGELFF.

CDR3 sequence reads: CASTPGSYEQYF. Here the CDR3 DNA reads TGTGCCAGCACCCCGGGATCCTACGAGCAGTACTTC. The chain uses TRBV25-1 and TRBJ2-7, with D possibly matching TRBD2 (5 bases). The CDR3 is made up of 12 amino acids. From germline, CDR1 is MGHDK and CDR2 SYGVNS. V was clipped by 7 bases and J by 1 base, with 8 bases between them.

The V gene is TRBV10-3, the J gene TRBJ1-2; D gene unclear. The CDR3 is 12 amino acids. V lost 3 bases and J lost 3, with 5 bases in between. Germline loops: CDR1 ENHRY, CDR2 SYGVKD. Written as DNA, the CDR3 is TGTGCCATCAGTGAATGGGACTATGGCTACACCTTC. Encoded protein: CAISEWDYGYTF.

The V gene is TRBV28, the J gene TRBJ2-7; 10 nucleotides line up with TRBD2. Germline lookup yields CDR1 MDHEN and CDR2 SYDVKM. The ends lost 8 bases at V and 2 bases at J; junction bases unmatched: 3. This CDR3 contains 13 residues. The CDR3 bases are TGTGCCAGCGGACTAGCGGCCACCTACGAGCAGTACTTC. This codes for CASGLAATYEQYF.

The sample holds one count of this clone. The chain recombines TRBV19 with TRBJ1-1; D unresolved. Germline V gene lookup returns CDR1 LNHDA and CDR2 SQIVND (reference sequence). V was clipped by 1 base and J by 3 bases, with 12 bases between them. The CDR3 loop spans 15 amino acids. This CDR3 reads CASSIVPGPDTEAFF. CDR3 sequence (DNA): TGTGCCAGTAGTATAGTTCCCGGACCAGACACTGAAGCTTTCTTT.

There are a few counts of this clone. The chain has TRBV30 and TRBJ1-1; D gene uncertain. V lost 3 bases to trimming and J lost 8 bases, with 10 bases between them. The CDR3 has 11 amino acids. Germline V gene lookup returns CDR1 GTSNPN and CDR2 SVGIG (reference sequence). The CDR3 sequence: CAWRRRNEAFF. The CDR3 bases are TGTGCCTGGAGGCGACGGAACGAAGCTTTCTTT.

The chain is built from TRBV3-1 (or the pseudogene TRBV3-2) and TRBJ2-7; D gene unclear. Germline CDR1 and CDR2: LGHDT and YNNKEL (reference sequence). The CDR3 covers 13 residues. Trimming removed 0 bases at V and 12 bases at J, with 15 bases between. CDR3 nucleotides: TGTGCCAGCAGCCAAGATGGCAGAACACCGTGGTACTTC. Residues: CASSQDGRTPWYF.

The chain carries TRBV7-8 and TRBJ2-2; D might be TRBD2 (5 bases). Germline V gene lookup returns CDR1 SGHVS and CDR2 FQNEAQ. The CDR3 spans 15 residues. The germline V and J ends were trimmed by 0 bases and 4 bases, with 9 bases remaining between them. The CDR3 protein is CASSLASEGTGELFF. The CDR3 coding sequence is TGTGCCAGCAGCTTAGCGTCAGAGGGCACCGGGGAGCTGTTTTTT.

The chain recombines TRBV25-1 with TRBJ1-2; no definite D call. Looked up from germline, CDR1 is MGHDK and CDR2 is SYGVNS. Trimming removed 1 base at V and 3 bases at J, with 15 bases between. The CDR3 totals 16 residues. The CDR3 DNA follows: TGTGCCAGCAGTGAATCCCTCGCAGGCGGGTACTATGGCTACACCTTC. This gives the protein CASSESLAGGYYGYTF.

This chain connects TRBV7-3 to TRBJ2-7; 7 bases agree with TRBD1. Germline lookup yields CDR1 SGHTA and CDR2 FQGTGA. The length of the CDR3 is 16 residues. The V and J ends lost 7 bases and 2 bases, in that order; junction bases with no gene match: 14. CDR3 sequence reads: CASTPRGTAEPYEQYF. The CDR3 region has the DNA TGTGCCAGCACCCCCAGGGGGACAGCGGAGCCCTACGAGCAGTACTTC.

This chain joins TRBV19 and TRBJ2-5; maybe TRBD2 (6 bases). The V end was cut by 3 bases, the J end by 2 bases, with 13 bases between. Germline lookup yields CDR1 LNHDA and CDR2 SQIVND (reference sequence). This CDR3 comprises 15 residues. The CDR3 DNA follows: TGTGCCAGTAGTATCGGGCGGGAACCACAAGAGACCCAGTACTTC. This encodes CASSIGREPQETQYF.

V usage is TRBV9 and J usage is TRBJ2-3; the D is unclear. The CDR3 loop spans 13 amino acids. V dropped 4 bases and J dropped 0 bases, with 6 bases sitting between them. CDR1 and CDR2 (germline): SGDLS, YYNGEE. CDR3 sequence reads: CASSRTSTDTQYF. CDR3 nucleotides: TGTGCCAGCAGCCGAACGAGCACAGATACGCAGTATTTT. Based on the CDR3 plus reference TRBV9 and TRBJ2-3, the full variable domain is DSGVTQTPKHLITATGQRVTLRCSPRSGDLSVYWYQQSLDQGLQFLIQYYNGEERAKGNILERFSAQQFPDLHSELNLSSLELGDSALYFCASSRTSTDTQYFGPGTRLTVL.

V and J are TRBV9 and TRBJ1-2; 10 nucleotides align to TRBD1. V gave up 4 bases and J gave up 4 bases; unmatched junction bases: 4. CDR3 length equals 14 residues. Germline V gene lookup returns CDR1 SGDLS and CDR2 YYNGEE. The CDR3 sequence is CASSKTGGPYGYTF. The DNA of the CDR3 is TGTGCCAGCAGCAAGACAGGGGGCCCCTATGGCTACACCTTC.

J is TRBJ1-3 and V is TRBV29-1, with 7 bases fitting TRBD1. Germline CDR1 and CDR2: SQVTM and ANQGSEA. V lost 4 bases and J lost 7; bases outside the gene matches: 4. The CDR3 has 12 residues. The DNA for the CDR3 is TGCAGCGTTGGAGTACAGGGGAACACCATATATTTT. This codes for CSVGVQGNTIYF.

The chain uses TRBV5-1 and TRBJ2-5; D is unclear. V lost 5 bases and J lost 9, with 17 bases in between. This CDR3 spans 13 amino acids. The V gene's germline CDR1 is SGHRS and CDR2 YFSETQ. CDR3 nucleotides: TGCGCCAGCAGATTAGCCTCCGATAAGGCCCAGTACTTC. This translates into CASRLASDKAQYF.

The rearrangement joins TRBV7-9 to TRBJ1-4; D is unclear. The V gene lost 5 bases and the J gene lost 0 bases, with 10 bases spanning the gap. Germline V gene data show CDR1 as SEHNR and CDR2 as FQNEAQ (reference sequence). This CDR3 contains 15 residues. CDR3 in amino acids: CASSVDGATNEKLFF. CDR3 nucleotides: TGTGCCAGCAGCGTGGACGGTGCAACTAATGAAAAACTGTTTTTT.

This clone was recorded a few times. The J gene is TRBJ1-2, the V gene TRBV6-5; 7 bases line up with TRBD1. CDR1 and CDR2 (germline): MNHEY, SVGAGI. The junction had 7 bases not matched to a gene; V was cut back by 8 bases and J by 4 bases. CDR3 length equals 13 residues. The CDR3 sequence is CASRTSGGYGYTF. In nucleotides, the CDR3 is TGTGCCAGCCGTACATCAGGGGGCTATGGCTACACCTTC.

This chain uses TRBV6-2 or TRBV6-3 with TRBJ2-7, with D maybe TRBD2 (6 bases). V was shortened by 2 bases and J by 5 bases, with 13 bases between the two germline ends. CDR3 size: 14 residues. Germline loops: CDR1 MNHEY, CDR2 SVGEGT. The CDR3 DNA reads TGTGCCAGCAGTTACCTCCGATCGGGAGACGAGCAGTACTTC. Amino acids: CASSYLRSGDEQYF.

Note on this clone: The sample contains more than one DNA sequence encoding this CDR3. This rearrangement joins TRBV18 to TRBJ2-7; possibly TRBD1 for D (6 bases). The CDR3 is 14 amino acids. The ends were cut back, 4 bases at V and 2 bases at J, with 12 bases in the middle. Per germline, CDR1 KGHSH and CDR2 LQKENI. This CDR3 reads CASSLGAATYEQYF. The CDR3 DNA sequence: TGTGCCAGCTCACTGGGGGCGGCCACCTACGAGCAGTACTTC. Looking up the rest from reference TRBV18 and TRBJ2-7 gives the full variable domain: NAGVMQNPRHLVRRRGQEARLRCSPMKGHSHVYWYRQLPEEGLKFMVYLQKENIIDESGMPKERFSAEFPKEGPSILRIQQVVRGDSAAYFCASSLGAATYEQYFGPGTRLTVT.